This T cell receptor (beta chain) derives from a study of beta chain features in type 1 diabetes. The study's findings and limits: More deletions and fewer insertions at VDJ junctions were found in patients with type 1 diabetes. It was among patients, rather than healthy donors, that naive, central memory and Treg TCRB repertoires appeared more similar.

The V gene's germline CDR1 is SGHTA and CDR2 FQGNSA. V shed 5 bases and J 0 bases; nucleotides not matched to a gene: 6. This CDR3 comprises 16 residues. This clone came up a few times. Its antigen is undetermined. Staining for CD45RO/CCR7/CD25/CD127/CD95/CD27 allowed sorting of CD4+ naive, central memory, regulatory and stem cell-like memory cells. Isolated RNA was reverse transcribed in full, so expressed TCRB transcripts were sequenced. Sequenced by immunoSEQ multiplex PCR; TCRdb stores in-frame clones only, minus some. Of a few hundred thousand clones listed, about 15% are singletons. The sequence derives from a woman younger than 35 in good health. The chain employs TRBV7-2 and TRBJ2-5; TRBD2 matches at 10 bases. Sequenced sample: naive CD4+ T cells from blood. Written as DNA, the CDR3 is TGTGCCAGCAGCCAAACTAGCGGGGCGTACCAAGAGACCCAGTACTTC. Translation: CASSQTSGAYQETQYF.